Presented here are 25 T cell receptor beta chains from one specimen sequenced in a study of blood T cell repertoires in COVID-19. Sequencing used immunoSEQ multiplex PCR; TCRdb keeps in-frame clones, though not all of them. The table lists roughly 300,000 clones, 90% to 95% of them singletons. The sample comprised peripheral blood. These receptors were taken from a woman in her twenties or thirties with COVID-19, enrolled during active disease.

V gene TRBV20-1 combines with J gene TRBJ2-7; 9 nucleotides agree with TRBD1. There are 14 residues in the CDR3. The germline V gene encodes CDR1 DFQATT and CDR2 SNEGSKA (reference sequence). The V and J ends lost 3 bases and 3 bases, in that order; junction bases with no gene match: 6. The CDR3 nucleotides read TGCAGTGCTAGTCCGGGACAGGGAGACTACGAGCAGTACTTC. It is translated as CSASPGQGDYEQYF.

CDR3 residues: CAISSQGRDQPQHF. The DNA for the CDR3 is TGTGCCATCAGTAGCCAGGGGCGAGATCAGCCCCAGCATTTT. The chain carries TRBV10-3 and TRBJ1-5; D possibly corresponds to TRBD1 (6 bases). Trimming shortened V by 5 bases and J by 5 bases, and 13 bases separated the two germline ends. Germline assignment: CDR1 ENHRY and CDR2 SYGVKD. The CDR3 runs 14 residues.

The V gene is TRBV27, the J gene TRBJ2-7; D might be TRBD2 (7 bases). Germline V gene sequence: CDR1 MNHEY, CDR2 SMNVEV (reference sequence). This CDR3 has 13 residues. Trimming removed 5 bases from V and 2 bases from J, with 10 bases in between. DNA of the CDR3: TGTGCCAGCAGTATAGGGGGGGCCTACGAGCAGTACTTC. Protein product: CASSIGGAYEQYF.

This chain uses TRBV27 with TRBJ1-6; TRBD1 matches 8 bases. Germline loops: CDR1 MNHEY, CDR2 SMNVEV (reference sequence). The CDR3 extends over 16 amino acids. The V and J ends lost 8 bases and 0 bases, in that order; junction bases with no gene match: 6. The CDR3 DNA reads TGTGCCAGCGGACAGGGATATAGCTCCTATAATTCACCCCTCCACTTT. Protein sequence: CASGQGYSSYNSPLHF.

CDR3 residues: CASSVGGVQGPNTEAFF. CDR3 in DNA: TGTGCCAGCAGCGTAGGAGGAGTCCAGGGCCCGAACACTGAAGCTTTCTTT. The chain combines TRBV9 with TRBJ1-1, with D maybe TRBD1 (5 bases). The ends were cut back, 0 bases at V and 1 base at J, with 16 bases in the middle. The CDR3 is 17 amino acids. Germline loops: CDR1 SGDLS, CDR2 YYNGEE.

The chain uses TRBV11-3 and TRBJ2-2, with D possibly TRBD1 on 5 matching bases. The germline V and J ends were trimmed by 5 bases and 1 base, with 8 bases remaining between them. The CDR3 is 14 amino acids. CDR1 is SGHNT, CDR2 YENEEA, per germline. The CDR3 DNA is TGTGCCAGCAGCCCTACAGGGAACACCGGGGAGCTGTTTTTT. It is translated as CASSPTGNTGELFF.

The chain has TRBV5-1 and TRBJ2-5; 9 nucleotides match TRBD1. CDR1 is SGHRS, CDR2 YFSETQ, per germline. V lost 4 bases, J lost 3 bases, and 4 bases stayed unmatched. The CDR3 runs to 14 residues. CDR3 nucleotides: TGCGCCAGCAGCACAAGACAGGGGGAAGAGACCCAGTACTTC. Translation: CASSTRQGEETQYF.

V and J are TRBV5-1 and TRBJ2-2, with TRBD2 matching 8 bases. The CDR3 has 17 residues. The junction had 10 bases not matched to a gene; V was cut back by 3 bases and J by 3 bases. Germline values: CDR1 SGHRS, CDR2 YFSETQ. This CDR3 is CASSSWRAGGDTGELFF. CDR3 DNA: TGCGCCAGCAGCTCCTGGAGGGCGGGAGGCGACACCGGGGAGCTGTTTTTT.

The chain combines TRBV28 with TRBJ1-2; unclear D gene. V lost 3 bases and J 1 base, leaving 9 bases between the germline ends. Germline V gene sequence: CDR1 MDHEN, CDR2 SYDVKM. The CDR3 extends over 14 amino acids. CDR3 sequence: CASSFIPGNYGYTF. The CDR3 nucleotides are TGTGCCAGCAGTTTTATCCCGGGTAACTATGGCTACACCTTC.

The gene calls are TRBV29-1 and TRBJ1-5; D uncertain. V was cut by 8 bases and J by 2 bases, with 22 bases left in between. CDR1 is SQVTM, CDR2 ANQGSEA, per germline. The CDR3 covers 16 residues. Here the CDR3 DNA reads TGCAGCTCAAGTGGAGGTAGTGATCGGGGCAATCAGCCCCAGCATTTT. Translation: CSSSGGSDRGNQPQHF.

This clone was observed a single time. This chain joins TRBV30 and TRBJ1-2; the match to TRBD1 covers 8 bases. Germline V lookup: CDR1 GTSNPN, CDR2 SVGIG (reference sequence). The CDR3 extends over 12 amino acids. With V trimmed by 4 bases and J by 4 bases, 2 bases remained unmatched. The CDR3 nucleotides are TGTGCCTGGATAGGACAGGGCTATGGCTACACCTTC. It codes for CAWIGQGYGYTF. Combining the CDR3 with reference TRBV30 and TRBJ1-2 gives the whole variable domain SQTIHQWPATLVQPVGSPLSLECTVEGTSNPNLYWYRQAAGRGLQLLFYSVGIGQISSEVPQNLSASRPQDRQFILSSKKLLLSDSGFYLCAWIGQGYGYTFGSGTRLTVV.

This clone was recorded once. The chain couples TRBV14 to TRBJ2-3, with D uncertain. V shed 0 bases and J shed 1 base, with 8 bases lying between them. The V gene's germline CDR1 is SGHDN and CDR2 FVKESK. The CDR3 is 15 residues long. This CDR3 reads CASSQDISGTDTQYF. The CDR3 coding sequence is TGTGCCAGCAGCCAAGATATAAGCGGCACAGATACGCAGTATTTT.

J is TRBJ2-3 and V is TRBV9; 14 nucleotides line up with TRBD2. The CDR3 has 21 amino acids. Germline V gene lookup returns CDR1 SGDLS and CDR2 YYNGEE. Trimming cost V 3 bases and J 4 bases; bases outside gene matches: 19. The CDR3 is CASSAGLGLAGGGHGADTQYF. CDR3 coding DNA: TGTGCCAGCAGCGCTGGCTTAGGACTAGCGGGAGGAGGGCACGGTGCAGATACGCAGTATTTT.

The V gene is TRBV19, the J gene TRBJ2-1; 9 nucleotides line up with TRBD2. V shed 6 bases, J shed 6 bases, and the junction held 6 bases outside the gene matches. The CDR3 loop spans 14 amino acids. Germline V gives CDR1 LNHDA, CDR2 SQIVND (reference sequence). CDR3 coding DNA: TGTGCCAGTAGGAGGACTAGCGAGGCCAATGAGCAGTTCTTC. It is translated as CASRRTSEANEQFF.

This rearrangement joins TRBV6-4 to TRBJ1-6; D is undetermined. CDR1 is MRHNA and CDR2 is SNTAGT in the germline V gene. The CDR3 covers 15 residues. The germline V and J ends were trimmed by 3 bases and 0 bases, with 6 bases remaining between them. The CDR3 bases are TGTGCCAGCAGTGAGTCGAGCTCCTATAATTCACCCCTCCACTTT. Its protein product is CASSESSSYNSPLHF.

The chain is built from TRBV5-1 and TRBJ2-2; 8 positions agree with TRBD2. The CDR3 length is 16 residues. CDR1 is SGHRS, CDR2 YFSETQ, per germline. J gave up 5 bases and V 1 base, and 7 bases lay outside the gene matches. CDR3 region: CASSLRLTSGTGELFF. In nucleotides, the CDR3 is TGCGCCAGCAGCTTGAGGTTAACTAGCGGAACCGGGGAGCTGTTTTTT.

The chain joins TRBV5-4 to TRBJ2-1; TRBD1 might be the D (5 bases). Per germline, CDR1 SGHNT and CDR2 YYREEE (reference sequence). The CDR3 contains 18 residues. The germline V and J ends were trimmed by 0 bases and 5 bases, with 21 bases remaining between them. This CDR3 reads CASSLGQGAARLNNEQFF. The CDR3 DNA sequence: TGTGCCAGCAGCTTGGGGCAAGGGGCGGCCCGCCTGAACAATGAGCAGTTCTTC.

The chain uses TRBV19 and TRBJ1-5, with TRBD1 as a possible D gene (5 bases). CDR3 length equals 14 residues. Trimming cost V 4 bases and J 9 bases, with 16 bases left between them. CDR1 and CDR2 (germline): LNHDA, SQIVND (reference sequence). The DNA for the CDR3 is TGTGCCAGTAGTAAGGAAGGGGCCCCAGGGCCCCAGCATTTT. Protein sequence: CASSKEGAPGPQHF.

The chain links TRBV5-6 to TRBJ1-5; 11 nucleotides align to TRBD1. The ends lost 4 bases at V and 4 bases at J; junction bases unmatched: 7. Per the germline V gene, CDR1 is SGHDT and CDR2 is YYEEEE. This CDR3 region has 16 residues. CDR3 region: CASSKDGTGGNQPQHF. The DNA for the CDR3 is TGTGCCAGCAGCAAGGACGGGACAGGGGGAAATCAGCCCCAGCATTTT.

This chain connects TRBV19 to TRBJ1-3; 8 bases line up with TRBD1. Germline V lookup: CDR1 LNHDA, CDR2 SQIVND (reference sequence). The ends lost 6 bases at V and 0 bases at J; junction bases unmatched: 7. This CDR3 comprises 16 residues. Written as DNA, the CDR3 is TGTGCCAGTAGCCGTGGACAGGGAAGCTCTGGAAACACCATATATTTT. It encodes CASSRGQGSSGNTIYF. The whole variable domain, filled in from reference TRBV19 and TRBJ1-3, reads DGGITQSPKYLFRKEGQNVTLSCEQNLNHDAMYWYRQDPGQGLRLIYYSQIVNDFQKGDIAEGYSVSREKKESFPLTVTSAQKNPTAFYLCASSRGQGSSGNTIYFGEGSWLTVV.

There are a few counts of this clone. The chain recombines TRBV28 with TRBJ1-2; D may be TRBD1 (6 bases). CDR1 MDHEN and CDR2 SYDVKM come from the germline V gene. There are 14 residues in the CDR3. V was shortened by 3 bases and J by 5 bases, with 13 bases between the two germline ends. The CDR3 DNA sequence: TGTGCCAGCAGTTTCGGACAGCCAGAGTATGGCTACACCTTC. The encoded protein is CASSFGQPEYGYTF.

The rearrangement uses TRBV5-4 and TRBJ2-7; 7 bases match TRBD1. Germline V gene sequence: CDR1 SGHNT, CDR2 YYREEE (reference sequence). This CDR3 has 15 residues. V trimming: 4 bases; J trimming: 2 bases; junction bases outside the gene matches: 9. In DNA form, the CDR3 reads TGTGCCAGCAGCCAGGGACAGACAGCAACCTACGAGCAGTACTTC. This translates into CASSQGQTATYEQYF.

This rearrangement joins TRBV27 to TRBJ1-6; 7 bases are a match to TRBD1. The germline V gene encodes CDR1 MNHEY and CDR2 SMNVEV (reference sequence). J lost 7 bases, V lost 8 bases, and 11 bases had no gene match. The CDR3 runs 15 residues. The CDR3 DNA follows: TGTGCCAGCGCCTACAGGGGCCCCCGGAATTCACCCCTCCACTTT. Protein sequence: CASAYRGPRNSPLHF.

The J gene is TRBJ2-5, the V gene TRBV27, with 8 bases identical to TRBD1. Germline V gene sequence: CDR1 MNHEY, CDR2 SMNVEV (reference sequence). V lost 7 bases and J lost 5; bases outside the gene matches: 9. The CDR3 has 14 amino acids. The CDR3 DNA reads as TGTGCCAGCAAACGGGACAGGCTAGGGGAGACCCAGTACTTC. Translated: CASKRDRLGETQYF.

This clone was detected only a few times. This chain connects TRBV19 to TRBJ2-6; D perhaps matches TRBD1 (5 bases). Germline V gives CDR1 LNHDA, CDR2 SQIVND (reference sequence). Deletions cut 6 bases from V and 0 bases from J, with 12 bases between. CDR3 length: 16 residues. The CDR3 loop reads CASSGQGSSGANVLTF. For the CDR3, the DNA is TGTGCCAGTAGCGGGCAGGGAAGCTCTGGGGCCAACGTCCTGACTTTC.